The 19 T cell receptor beta chains presented below share a single source sample, sequenced in a study of cytomegalovirus exposure and HLA in healthy donors. The PCR contained 60 Vbeta and 13 Jbeta primers. The repertoire was sequenced with immunoSEQ multiplex PCR; TCRdb's copy has only in-frame clones and lacks some. The sample has approximately 180,000 clones, about four fifths seen once. Sequenced input: PBMCs. The source is a woman aged 40 to 50 in good health and CMV-seronegative.

This sequence joins TRBV4-3 and TRBJ2-5, with 14 bases fitting TRBD2. This CDR3 contains 19 residues. Losses at the gene ends were 0 bases for V and 2 bases for J; bases not matched to a gene: 8. Germline CDR1 is LGHNA and CDR2 is YSLEER. The CDR3 DNA reads as TGCGCCAGCAGCCAAGATTACGGACTAGCGGGAGGCCCACAAGAGACCCAGTACTTC. Its protein is CASSQDYGLAGGPQETQYF.

This clone was observed a few times. The V and J genes are TRBV7-2 and TRBJ1-1; tentatively, D is TRBD1 (5 bases). The CDR3 has 15 amino acids. Trimming removed 5 bases at V and 5 bases at J, with 18 bases between. Germline V gene sequence: CDR1 SGHTA, CDR2 FQGNSA. The CDR3 region is CASSALQAPRTEAFF. In DNA, the CDR3 is TGTGCCAGCAGCGCCTTACAGGCCCCGAGGACTGAAGCTTTCTTT.

The chain carries TRBV19 and TRBJ2-3, with TRBD2 matching 9 bases. CDR1 is LNHDA and CDR2 is SQIVND in the germline V gene (reference sequence). Unmatched junction bases numbered 8, after V lost 7 bases and J lost 3 bases. The CDR3 consists of 15 residues. CDR3 DNA: TGTGCCAGTACCAGTAGCGGGAGTAGGACAGATACGCAGTATTTT. The encoded protein is CASTSSGSRTDTQYF.

In this sample, this clone turned up once. This chain connects TRBV4-1 to TRBJ1-2, with TRBD1 as a possible D gene (5 bases). CDR3 size: 15 residues. Per germline, CDR1 MGHRA and CDR2 YSYEKL. Trimming took off 0 bases at V and 4 bases at J, with 12 bases between the two ends. CDR3 loop: CASSQDFGASYGYTF. CDR3 DNA sequence: TGCGCCAGCAGCCAAGATTTTGGGGCATCCTATGGCTACACCTTC.

The V gene is TRBV10-3, the J gene TRBJ2-7; tentative D call: TRBD2 (5 bases). Trimming cost V 0 bases and J 5 bases, with 14 bases left between them. Germline CDR1 reads ENHRY; CDR2 reads SYGVKD. This CDR3 contains 15 residues. CDR3 coding DNA: TGTGCCATCAGTGAGTCGATGGGTGGGAGAGACGAGCAGTACGTC. Protein sequence: CAISESMGGRDEQYV.

In nucleotides, the CDR3 is TGTGCCACCAGCAGAGATCCCGGGGCGGGAGTTCGGTATACGCAGTATTTT. Translated: CATSRDPGAGVRYTQYF. The V gene is TRBV15, the J gene TRBJ2-3, with 7 bases that match TRBD2. CDR1 is LNHNV and CDR2 is YYDKDF in the germline V gene (reference sequence). V gave up 0 bases and J gave up 7 bases; unmatched junction bases: 13. This CDR3 comprises 17 residues.

J is TRBJ1-2 and V is TRBV7-2; no clear D. With 4 bases removed from V and 2 bases from J, the gap between germline ends came to 8 bases. CDR3 size: 13 residues. The germline V gene encodes CDR1 SGHTA and CDR2 FQGNSA. CDR3 sequence reads: CASSSPANYGYTF. CDR3 nucleotide sequence: TGTGCCAGCAGCTCCCCCGCGAACTATGGCTACACCTTC.

The chain is built from TRBV28 and TRBJ1-1; D perhaps matches TRBD1 (6 bases). The CDR3 totals 14 residues. CDR1 MDHEN and CDR2 SYDVKM come from the germline V gene. Trimming shortened V by 6 bases and J by 1 base, and 12 bases separated the two germline ends. For the CDR3, the DNA is TGTGCCAGCAGACCCCTACAGGGGAACACTGAAGCTTTCTTT. Its translation: CASRPLQGNTEAFF. Supplemented by reference TRBV28 and TRBJ1-1, the full variable domain reads DVKVTQSSRYLVKRTGEKVFLECVQDMDHENMFWYRQDPGLGLRLIYFSYDVKMKEKGDIPEGYSVSREKKERFSLILESASTNQTSMYLCASRPLQGNTEAFFGQGTRLTVV.

The rearrangement joins TRBV30 to TRBJ1-2; TRBD1 might be the D (6 bases). This CDR3 region has 14 residues. The V end was cut by 1 base, the J end by 2 bases, with 11 bases between. Germline loops: CDR1 GTSNPN, CDR2 SVGIG (reference sequence). The CDR3 nucleotides are TGTGCCTGGAGTGGGGACAAAATAAACTATGGCTACACCTTC. Residues: CAWSGDKINYGYTF.

The V and J genes are TRBV7-9 and TRBJ1-5; D perhaps matches TRBD1 (6 bases). CDR1 is SEHNR, CDR2 FQNEAQ, per germline (reference sequence). CDR3 length: 16 residues. Trimming took off 5 bases at V and 0 bases at J, with 14 bases between the two ends. The CDR3 region has the DNA TGTGCCAGCAGCCCCTCAGACAGGTCTAGCAATCAGCCCCAGCATTTT. This gives the protein CASSPSDRSSNQPQHF.

This clone was seen just once. This chain connects TRBV11-3 to TRBJ2-7, with D perhaps matching TRBD2 (5 bases). Trimming took 5 bases from V and 5 from J, leaving 19 bases between them. This CDR3 is built from 15 residues. Germline V gives CDR1 SGHNT, CDR2 YENEEA. CDR3 nucleotide sequence: TGTGCCAGCAGCCCCTTCTCTTTGTCGCGGGACGAGCAGTACTTC. Residues: CASSPFSLSRDEQYF.

V usage is TRBV11-3 and J usage is TRBJ2-2; the D is unclear. The CDR3 sequence is 14 residues long. V lost 3 bases to trimming and J lost 1 base, with 6 bases between them. Germline CDR1 reads SGHNT; CDR2 reads YENEEA. The CDR3 protein is CASSFLQNTGELFF. The DNA of the CDR3 is TGTGCCAGCAGCTTTTTACAGAACACCGGGGAGCTGTTTTTT.

The chain uses TRBV4-2 and TRBJ2-6; TRBD1 matches 7 bases. V was pared by 2 bases and J by 0 bases, with 4 bases of the junction left unmatched. There are 17 residues in the CDR3. From germline, CDR1 is LGHNA and CDR2 YNFKEQ. As DNA, the CDR3 is TGTGCCAGCAGCCAACAGACAGGGTCCTCTGGGGCCAACGTCCTGACTTTC. Its protein product is CASSQQTGSSGANVLTF.

This chain uses TRBV27 with TRBJ2-1, with TRBD2 matching 13 bases. The CDR3 totals 16 residues. CDR1 MNHEY and CDR2 SMNVEV come from the germline V gene (reference sequence). Trimming removed 2 bases from V and 7 bases from J; junction bases left unmatched: 5. CDR3 coding DNA: TGTGCCAGCAGTTTAAGGACTAGCGGGAGCAGGAATGAGCAGTTCTTC. Encoded protein: CASSLRTSGSRNEQFF.

This clone has more than one count but fewer than ten. The chain carries TRBV7-5 and TRBJ2-7; the DNA was not used to check the table's D call, TRBD1. TRBV7-5 is assigned pseudogene status. The CDR3 spans 14 residues. The CDR3 is CVSVGQLNSYEQYV. CDR3 nucleotides: TGTGTCTCTGTTGGGCAGTTAAACTCCTACGAGCAGTACGTC.

This CDR3 is CASSLFAGGVGQPQHF. CDR3 bases: TGTGCCAGCAGTTTATTTGCAGGGGGCGTGGGTCAGCCCCAGCATTTT. This chain joins TRBV27 and TRBJ1-5, with 8 bases lining up with TRBD1. Germline CDR1 is MNHEY and CDR2 is SMNVEV (reference sequence). The ends lost 1 base at V and 6 bases at J; junction bases unmatched: 8. The CDR3 sequence is 16 residues long.

This CDR3 is CASSLGPPRTDTQYF. Written as DNA, the CDR3 is TGTGCCAGCAGCCTGGGGCCCCCAAGGACAGATACGCAGTATTTT. The V call is TRBV7-2, the J call TRBJ2-3; a possible D gene is TRBD1 (5 bases). Trimming shortened V by 5 bases and J by 3 bases, and 15 bases separated the two germline ends. The CDR3 is 15 amino acids. Germline CDR1 is SGHTA and CDR2 is FQGNSA.

The rearrangement uses TRBV4-2 and TRBJ1-5; D perhaps matches TRBD1 (6 bases). V lost 5 bases, J lost 4 bases, and 12 bases lay in between. This CDR3 contains 14 residues. Germline CDR1 and CDR2: LGHNA and YNFKEQ. The CDR3 loop reads CASSTAGDNQPQHF. CDR3 sequence (DNA): TGTGCCAGCAGCACGGCAGGGGATAATCAGCCCCAGCATTTT.

This rearrangement joins TRBV14 to TRBJ2-1, with TRBD2 identical over 10 bases. The CDR3 runs 15 residues. Germline lookup yields CDR1 SGHDN and CDR2 FVKESK. The J segment lost 2 bases and the V segment lost 4 bases, leaving 2 bases of the junction unmatched. The CDR3 here is CASSRLAGTYNEQFF. The DNA of the CDR3 is TGTGCCAGCAGCCGACTAGCGGGTACCTACAATGAGCAGTTCTTC.